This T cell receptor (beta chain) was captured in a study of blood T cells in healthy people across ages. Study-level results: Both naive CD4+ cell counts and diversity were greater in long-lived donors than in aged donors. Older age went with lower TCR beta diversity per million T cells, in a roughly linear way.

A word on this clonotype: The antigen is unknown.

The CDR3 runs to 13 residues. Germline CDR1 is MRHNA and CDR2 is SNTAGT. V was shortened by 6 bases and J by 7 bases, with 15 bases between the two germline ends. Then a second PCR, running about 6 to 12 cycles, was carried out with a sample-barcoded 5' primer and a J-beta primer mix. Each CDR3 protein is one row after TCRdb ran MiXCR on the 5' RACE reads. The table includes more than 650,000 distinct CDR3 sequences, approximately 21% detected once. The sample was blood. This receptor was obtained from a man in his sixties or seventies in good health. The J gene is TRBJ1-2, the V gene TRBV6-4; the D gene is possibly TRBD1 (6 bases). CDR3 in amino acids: CASSADRLGGYTF. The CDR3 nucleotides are TGTGCCAGCAGCGCCGACAGGCTGGGTGGCTACACCTTC.